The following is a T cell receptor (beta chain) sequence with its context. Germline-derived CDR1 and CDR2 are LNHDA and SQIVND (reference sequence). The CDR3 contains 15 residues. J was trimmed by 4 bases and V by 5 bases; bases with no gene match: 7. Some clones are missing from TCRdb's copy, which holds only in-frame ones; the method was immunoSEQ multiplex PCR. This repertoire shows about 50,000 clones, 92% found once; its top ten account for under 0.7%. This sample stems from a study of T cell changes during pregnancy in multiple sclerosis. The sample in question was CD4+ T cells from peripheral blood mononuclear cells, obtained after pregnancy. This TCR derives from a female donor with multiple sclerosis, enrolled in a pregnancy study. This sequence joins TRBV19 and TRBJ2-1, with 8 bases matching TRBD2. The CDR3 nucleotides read TGTGCCAGTAGTCCCCGGGGGGGAACTTACAATGAGCAGTTCTTC. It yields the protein CASSPRGGTYNEQFF.